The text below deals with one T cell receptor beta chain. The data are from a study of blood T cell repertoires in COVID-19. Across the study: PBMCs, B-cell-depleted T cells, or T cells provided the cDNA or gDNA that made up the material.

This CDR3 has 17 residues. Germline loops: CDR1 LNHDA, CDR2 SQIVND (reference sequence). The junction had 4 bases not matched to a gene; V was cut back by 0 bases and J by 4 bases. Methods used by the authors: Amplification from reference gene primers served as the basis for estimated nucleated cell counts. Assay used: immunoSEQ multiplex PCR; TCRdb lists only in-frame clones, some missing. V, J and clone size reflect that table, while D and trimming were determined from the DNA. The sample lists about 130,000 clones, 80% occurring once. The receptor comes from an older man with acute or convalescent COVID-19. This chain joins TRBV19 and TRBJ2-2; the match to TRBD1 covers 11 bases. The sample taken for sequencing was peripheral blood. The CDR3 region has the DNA TGTGCCAGTAGTATAGACTGGGGACAGGGGGGCACCGGGGAGCTGTTTTTT. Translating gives CASSIDWGQGGTGELFF.